There are many counts of the clone carrying this TCR beta chain. Its antigen is not known. The data belong to a study of identical twins. The study, taken as a whole, reports: Models underpredicted monozygotic twin sharing of out-of-frame TCR alpha.

Template switching (which added a universal primer site) was used, and cDNA carried unique molecular identifiers. Each CDR3 protein is one row after TCRdb ran MiXCR on the 5' RACE reads. In the table there are a few hundred thousand distinct CDR3 sequences, nearly 10% of which are singletons. This sample was also put to use in a study of yellow fever vaccine responses in identical twins.

The source of this sequence is a young woman in good health. Sample: PBMCs.

CDR3 region: CSVPPVSVYNEQFF. In DNA, the CDR3 is TGCAGCGTCCCCCCCGTAAGCGTATACAATGAGCAGTTCTTC. The genes are TRBV29-1 and TRBJ2-1; D not certain. The length of the CDR3 is 14 residues. CDR1 and CDR2 (germline): SQVTM, ANQGSEA. V was trimmed by 6 bases and J by 4 bases, leaving 16 bases between them.